This T cell receptor beta chain emerged from a study of T cells after yellow fever vaccination. MiXCR, applied by TCRdb to the 5' RACE reads, yields one record per CDR3 protein. The sample has some 70,000 distinct CDR3 sequences, about 6.5% seen once. This clonotype showed up many times. Its antigen is unknown. In germline, CDR1 is SQVTM, CDR2 ANQGSEA. Trimming cost V 2 bases and J 1 base; bases outside gene matches: 14. CDR3 length: 19 residues. Study conclusions and caveats: In post-booster samples, most primary-vaccination clones reappeared (around 95% CD4, 88% CD8). Though weaker, the secondary response peaked faster, on day 5 versus 15. From the bulk population, abundant clonotypes could contaminate and appear within FACS-sorted repertoires.

The origin of this receptor is a man between 18 and 29 years old who received the YFV17D yellow fever vaccine. Sequencing was performed on CD8+ T cells sorted from PBMCs, taken approximately 40 days after the first yellow fever vaccination. The chain employs TRBV29-1 and TRBJ2-4; 10 bases are a match to TRBD1. CDR3 sequence: CSVELLGQGKIGAKNIQYF. The CDR3 nucleotides read TGCAGCGTTGAATTGTTGGGACAGGGGAAAATAGGCGCCAAAAACATTCAGTACTTC.